What follows are 2 T cell receptor beta chains derived from one specimen sequenced in a study of blood T cells in healthy people across ages (dated by TCRdb to between 2015 and 2017). Libraries were prepared through 5' RACE. For sequencing, an Illumina HiSeq 2500 was employed. The second PCR ran for roughly 7 to 11 cycles and used a J-beta primer mix along with a sample-barcoded 5' primer. Starting from the raw public reads, TCRdb applied fastp trimming at Q25, assembled clones with MiXCR and retained in-frame beta chains. Every CDR3 protein is listed once, alongside the most common genes and DNA of its rows. Here the sample has roughly 800,000 distinct CDR3 sequences; about 48% occur a single time. The ten largest clones capture about 38% of the sample. Sequenced material: blood. These receptors were taken from a man at least 80 years old in good health.

The chain joins TRBV5-1 to TRBJ2-5; 9 nucleotides agree with TRBD1. The CDR3 sequence is 15 residues long. With V trimmed by 7 bases and J by 2 bases, 9 bases remained unmatched. CDR1 and CDR2 (germline): SGHRS, YFSETQ. The CDR3 region has the DNA TGCGCCAGCGGGCTTAACAGGGGGCTTCAAGAGACCCAGTACTTC. It specifies CASGLNRGLQETQYF.

This clonotype was seen more than once but under ten times. The chain couples TRBV7-6 to TRBJ2-1, with 7 bases that match TRBD2. The CDR3 has 15 residues. V lost 5 bases and J lost 6; bases outside the gene matches: 10. CDR1 is SGHVS and CDR2 is FNYEAQ in the germline V gene. The CDR3 coding sequence is TGTGCCAGCAGCCTTGTTACGGGGGGAACCAATGAGCAGTTCTTC. Residues: CASSLVTGGTNEQFF.